Each of the 18 T cell receptor beta chains below was sequenced from the same sample in a study of blood T cell repertoires in COVID-19. Profiling relied on immunoSEQ multiplex PCR, and the TCRdb table lists in-frame clones only, not all of them. The repertoire holds about 260,000 clones, with around 87% as singletons. Material: peripheral blood. The receptors shown here come from a woman aged 60 to 75 with COVID-19, enrolled during active disease.

The genes are TRBV7-6 and TRBJ1-3; TRBD1 agrees at 9 bases. The CDR3 totals 15 residues. Germline V lookup: CDR1 SGHVS, CDR2 FNYEAQ. Trimming took 5 bases from V and 4 from J; bases not matched to a gene: 6. The CDR3 is CASSPGTGQGNTIYF. The CDR3 DNA reads TGTGCCAGCAGCCCCGGGACAGGGCAAGGAAACACCATATATTTT.

The chain employs TRBV5-8 and TRBJ1-1, with no clear D. The V gene lost 2 bases and the J gene lost 0 bases, with 8 bases spanning the gap. This CDR3 contains 14 residues. The V gene's germline CDR1 is SGHTS and CDR2 YDEGEE. The CDR3 nucleotides are TGTGCCAGCAGCTTTGGCAACATGAACACTGAAGCTTTCTTT. Its translation is CASSFGNMNTEAFF.

V usage is TRBV27 and J usage is TRBJ1-2, with a tentative D call TRBD1 (5 bases). Germline V gene data show CDR1 as MNHEY and CDR2 as SMNVEV (reference sequence). The CDR3 contains 12 residues. Trimming shortened V by 3 bases and J by 6 bases, and 8 bases separated the two germline ends. CDR3 sequence reads: CASSFKGDGYTF. In DNA form, the CDR3 reads TGTGCCAGCAGTTTCAAAGGGGATGGCTACACCTTC.

The rearrangement links TRBV6-5 to TRBJ2-3, with D possibly being TRBD1 (5 bases). CDR1 and CDR2 from the germline V gene are MNHEY and SVGAGI. This CDR3 contains 15 residues. Between the trimmed V and J ends, which lost 6 bases and 2 bases, there was a span of 15 bases. In nucleotides, the CDR3 is TGTGCCAGCAGCAGTACAGGAACAGTCACAGATACGCAGTATTTT. Its protein is CASSSTGTVTDTQYF.

The rearrangement joins TRBV3-1 (or the pseudogene TRBV3-2) to TRBJ1-4; 7 nucleotides align to TRBD1. The V and J ends lost 4 bases and 7 bases, in that order; junction bases with no gene match: 6. Germline CDR1 is LGHDT and CDR2 is YNNKEL (reference sequence). The CDR3 runs 14 residues. In nucleotides, the CDR3 is TGTGCCAGCAGCCGACAGACAGGGTCTGAAAAACTGTTTTTT. This codes for CASSRQTGSEKLFF.

This clone was seen a single time. Other nucleotide sequences in the sample specify the same CDR3. The chain carries TRBV15 and TRBJ2-7, with TRBD1 matching over 8 bases. Germline-derived CDR1 and CDR2 are LNHNV and YYDKDF (reference sequence). V lost 0 bases to trimming and J lost 2 bases; unmatched junction nucleotides: 0. CDR3 length: 14 residues. The CDR3 DNA sequence: TGTGCCACCAGCAGAGACAGGGGGCCCTACGAGCAGTACTTC. Encoded protein: CATSRDRGPYEQYF. The complete variable domain, with remaining parts taken from reference TRBV15 and TRBJ2-7, reads DAMVIQNPRYQVTQFGKPVTLSCSQTLNHNVMYWYQQKSSQAPKLLFHYYDKDFNNEADTPDNFQSRRPNTSFCFLDIRSPGLGDTAMYLCATSRDRGPYEQYFGPGTRLTVT.

The chain recombines TRBV19 with TRBJ1-1; 8 bases line up with TRBD1. The CDR3 is 13 residues long. After removal of 6 bases from V and 1 base from J, the junction contained 1 base not matched to a gene. The germline CDR1 and CDR2 sequences are LNHDA and SQIVND (reference sequence). This chain's CDR3 is CASSGQGNTEAFF. The CDR3 nucleotides are TGTGCCAGTAGCGGACAGGGGAACACTGAAGCTTTCTTT.

The chain uses TRBV30 and TRBJ1-5; D is perhaps TRBD1 (5 bases). The CDR3 spans 13 residues. Trimming pared 3 bases from V and 7 bases from J, leaving 13 bases between. Germline-derived CDR1 and CDR2 are GTSNPN and SVGIG (reference sequence). The CDR3 region has the DNA TGTGCCTGGAGCACCAGGGCGGGGCAGCCCCAGCATTTT. Translating gives CAWSTRAGQPQHF.

The rearrangement uses TRBV30 and TRBJ2-3; tentatively, D is TRBD2 (5 bases). Germline V CDR1 and CDR2: GTSNPN, SVGIG (reference sequence). The CDR3 loop spans 15 amino acids. Trimming removed 0 bases from V and 4 bases from J, with 14 bases in between. CDR3 nucleotides: TGTGCCTGGAGTGTAAGGGCTAGCTGGGCAGATACGCAGTATTTT. Translating gives CAWSVRASWADTQYF. Using reference TRBV30 and TRBJ2-3 for the parts outside the CDR3, the full variable domain is SQTIHQWPATLVQPVGSPLSLECTVEGTSNPNLYWYRQAAGRGLQLLFYSVGIGQISSEVPQNLSASRPQDRQFILSSKKLLLSDSGFYLCAWSVRASWADTQYFGPGTRLTVL.

This chain links TRBV5-4 with TRBJ1-2; D is uncertain. This CDR3 is built from 13 residues. Germline assignment: CDR1 SGHNT and CDR2 YYREEE (reference sequence). V was cut by 5 bases and J by 0 bases, with 8 bases left in between. The CDR3 DNA sequence: TGTGCCAGCAGGGCCGGAGCTAACTATGGCTACACCTTC. Its translation is CASRAGANYGYTF.

The chain recombines TRBV12-5 with TRBJ1-1, with D perhaps TRBD1 (5 bases). This CDR3 is 13 amino acids long. Deletions cut 6 bases from V and 0 bases from J, with 8 bases between. Germline V gene lookup returns CDR1 LGHNT and CDR2 FRNRAP. CDR3: CASGEGLNTEAFF. CDR3 in DNA: TGTGCTAGTGGGGAGGGGTTGAACACTGAAGCTTTCTTT.

The chain combines TRBV27 with TRBJ1-4; possibly TRBD1 for D (6 bases). V was cut by 6 bases and J by 2 bases, with 16 bases left in between. Germline CDR1 MNHEY, CDR2 SMNVEV (reference sequence). CDR3 length: 16 residues. The CDR3 loop is CASRSGTGNTNEKLFF. The DNA of the CDR3 is TGTGCCAGCAGGTCGGGAACAGGGAATACTAATGAAAAACTGTTTTTT. Together with reference TRBV27 and TRBJ1-4, the CDR3 gives the full variable domain: EAQVTQNPRYLITVTGKKLTVTCSQNMNHEYMSWYRQDPGLGLRQIYYSMNVEVTDKGDVPEGYKVSRKEKRNFPLILESPSPNQTSLYFCASRSGTGNTNEKLFFGSGTQLSVL.

The V gene is TRBV4-2, the J gene TRBJ1-5, with TRBD1 as a possible D gene (6 bases). Trimming removed 3 bases from V and 4 bases from J, with 16 bases in between. Germline V lookup: CDR1 LGHNA, CDR2 YNFKEQ. There are 16 residues in the CDR3. CDR3 bases: TGTGCCAGCAGCCAGGAAGGACAGAATCCGAATCAGCCCCAGCATTTT. Protein: CASSQEGQNPNQPQHF.

V and J are TRBV7-8 and TRBJ2-3, with 7 bases matching TRBD2. The V gene's germline CDR1 is SGHVS and CDR2 FQNEAQ. V dropped 5 bases and J dropped 2; count of bases not matched to a gene: 13. CDR3 size: 17 residues. CDR3 bases: TGTGCCAGCAGCCCCGCCCCTAAACTAGCGATCACAGATACGCAGTATTTT. Translation gives CASSPAPKLAITDTQYF.

The chain carries TRBV18 and TRBJ2-7; D is perhaps TRBD1 (6 bases). The CDR3 spans 15 residues. Germline assignment: CDR1 KGHSH and CDR2 LQKENI. V lost 2 bases and J 4 bases, leaving 15 bases between the germline ends. The CDR3 spells CASSPGPGQIYEQYF. DNA of the CDR3: TGTGCCAGCTCACCAGGCCCGGGACAAATATACGAGCAGTACTTC.

The chain links TRBV29-1 to TRBJ1-1; no definite D call. The CDR3 sequence is 12 residues long. Germline V gene sequence: CDR1 SQVTM, CDR2 ANQGSEA. The ends were cut back, 3 bases at V and 4 bases at J, with 9 bases in the middle. The CDR3 nucleotides are TGCAGCGTTGATGAAGGAGGCACTGAAGCTTTCTTT. It codes for CSVDEGGTEAFF.

V and J are TRBV18 and TRBJ1-5, with TRBD1 matching over 7 bases. The CDR3 is 15 amino acids. Germline V gene lookup returns CDR1 KGHSH and CDR2 LQKENI. The V segment lost 2 bases and the J segment 5 bases; nucleotides outside the gene matches: 6. CDR3 nucleotides: TGTGCCAGCTCACCAGGAACAGGGGAGCATCAGCCCCAGCATTTT. Encoded protein: CASSPGTGEHQPQHF. Variable domain in full (rest from reference TRBV18 and TRBJ1-5): NAGVMQNPRHLVRRRGQEARLRCSPMKGHSHVYWYRQLPEEGLKFMVYLQKENIIDESGMPKERFSAEFPKEGPSILRIQQVVRGDSAAYFCASSPGTGEHQPQHFGDGTRLSIL.

The chain has TRBV19 and TRBJ1-1; the D is unclear. The CDR3 runs 13 residues. Between the trimmed V and J ends, which lost 4 bases and 7 bases, there was a span of 13 bases. Germline lookup yields CDR1 LNHDA and CDR2 SQIVND (reference sequence). In nucleotides, the CDR3 is TGTGCCAGTAGTACACCCCTCGGGGATGAAGCTTTCTTT. It encodes CASSTPLGDEAFF.